These 29 T cell receptor beta chains were all obtained from the same sample, sequenced in a study of cytomegalovirus exposure and HLA in healthy donors (dated by TCRdb to 2015 to 2018). Libraries were built with the immunoSEQ multiplex PCR assay. The multiplex PCR relied on a mix of 60 forward primers for TCR Vbeta segments and 13 reverse primers for TCR Jbeta segments. This immuneACCESS table, as held by TCRdb, lists in-frame sequences with V and J called but not all clones. Of the missing ones, under half trace to an unresolved V gene in checked studies; the others have no known cause. The sample profile shows about 160,000 clones; about 75% of them were found once. The ten largest clones take up just under 1% of the sample. Sample: PBMCs. All receptors derive from a woman between 45 and 65 years old in good health and CMV-seropositive.

The sample holds a few counts of this clone. CDR3 loop: CASSARDRNLNTEAFF. The CDR3 DNA reads TGTGCCAGCAGCGCACGGGACAGAAACTTGAACACTGAAGCTTTCTTT. The V gene is TRBV7-9, the J gene TRBJ1-1; 7 nucleotides line up with TRBD1. The ends lost 5 bases at V and 0 bases at J; junction bases unmatched: 9. The germline V gene has CDR1 SEHNR and CDR2 FQNEAQ (reference sequence). The CDR3 is 16 amino acids. Together with reference TRBV7-9 and TRBJ1-1, the CDR3 gives the full variable domain: DTGVSQNPRHKITKRGQNVTFRCDPISEHNRLYWYRQTLGQGPEFLTYFQNEAQLEKSRLLSDRFSAERPKGSFSTLEIQRTEQGDSAMYLCASSARDRNLNTEAFFGQGTRLTVV.

This rearrangement joins TRBV28 to TRBJ2-7; D is unresolved. V was trimmed by 2 bases and J by 6 bases, leaving 17 bases between them. Germline CDR1 and CDR2: MDHEN and SYDVKM. The CDR3 is 15 amino acids. CDR3 bases: TGTGCCAGCAGTTTAAAGGCTCGGGTGTCGTTCGAGCAGTACTTC. Its protein product is CASSLKARVSFEQYF.

The V and J genes are TRBV4-3 and TRBJ2-3, with no clear D. Germline loops: CDR1 LGHNA, CDR2 YSLEER. This CDR3 comprises 13 residues. Trimming shortened V by 3 bases and J by 5 bases, and 9 bases separated the two germline ends. CDR3 coding DNA: TGCGCCAGCAGCCATTCCTCGGGAGATACGCAGTATTTT. Protein sequence: CASSHSSGDTQYF.

The V call is TRBV28, the J call TRBJ1-3; no clear D gene. The CDR3 totals 17 residues. Germline V gives CDR1 MDHEN, CDR2 SYDVKM. V lost 5 bases, J lost 0 bases, and 17 bases lay in between. This CDR3 is CASSLAAASSSGNTIYF. DNA of the CDR3: TGTGCCAGCAGTCTTGCCGCGGCCTCGAGCTCTGGAAACACCATATATTTT.

The chain recombines TRBV7-6 with TRBJ2-5; D is ambiguous. This CDR3 contains 11 residues. The germline gives CDR1 SGHVS, CDR2 FNYEAQ. Trimming removed 4 bases at V and 3 bases at J, with 3 bases between. DNA of the CDR3: TGTGCCAGCAGCTCCAAAGAGACCCAGTACTTC. Translated, it gives CASSSKETQYF.

The chain couples TRBV7-9 to TRBJ2-3; 9 nucleotides agree with TRBD2. With 1 base clipped from V and 2 bases from J, the junction kept 4 bases outside the gene matches. Germline V CDR1 and CDR2: SEHNR, FQNEAQ (reference sequence). CDR3 length: 16 amino acids. As DNA, the CDR3 is TGTGCCAGCAGCTTAGGAACTAGCGGGTCCACAGATACGCAGTATTTT. Its translation is CASSLGTSGSTDTQYF.

This clone came up a few times. This chain uses TRBV27 with TRBJ2-7, with 9 bases that match TRBD1. Germline CDR1 reads MNHEY; CDR2 reads SMNVEV (reference sequence). The CDR3 length is 13 residues. The ends lost 6 bases at V and 3 bases at J; junction bases unmatched: 3. This chain's CDR3 is CASRMTGGYEQYF. The CDR3 DNA follows: TGTGCCAGCAGGATGACAGGGGGCTACGAGCAGTACTTC.

This chain connects TRBV19 to TRBJ1-5, with no clear D. The CDR3 loop spans 13 amino acids. Trimming left V 3 bases short and J 4 bases short, with 7 bases between. CDR1 is LNHDA, CDR2 SQIVND, per germline (reference sequence). CDR3 nucleotide sequence: TGTGCCAGTAGTATGGTGCGTAATCAGCCCCAGCATTTT. Encoded protein: CASSMVRNQPQHF. Using reference TRBV19 and TRBJ1-5 for the parts outside the CDR3, the full variable domain is DGGITQSPKYLFRKEGQNVTLSCEQNLNHDAMYWYRQDPGQGLRLIYYSQIVNDFQKGDIAEGYSVSREKKESFPLTVTSAQKNPTAFYLCASSMVRNQPQHFGDGTRLSIL.

The genes are TRBV1 and TRBJ2-1; no check of the table's D call, TRBD2, against the DNA was made. TRBV1 is a pseudogene segment. This CDR3 spans 20 amino acids. The CDR3 DNA reads TGCACCAGCAGCCAAGCGCGGATGGGCACAGGACTAGCGGCCTACAATGAGCAGTTCTTC. Translating it yields CTSSQARMGTGLAAYNEQFF.

CDR3 region: CATSGGPSPLHF. CDR3 nucleotides: TGTGCCACTTCAGGGGGCCCTTCACCCCTCCACTTT. V usage is TRBV2 and J usage is TRBJ1-6, with 8 bases that match TRBD1. The CDR3 is 12 residues long. V lost 10 bases to trimming and J lost 9 bases; unmatched junction nucleotides: 5. CDR1 is SNHLY and CDR2 is FYNNEI in the germline V gene.

V gene TRBV7-2 combines with J gene TRBJ1-3; D might be TRBD1 (6 bases). The V end was cut by 5 bases, the J end by 0 bases, with 11 bases between. This CDR3 comprises 15 residues. Germline CDR1 reads SGHTA; CDR2 reads FQGNSA. CDR3 region: CASSTQGLSGNTIYF. In DNA, the CDR3 is TGTGCCAGCAGCACCCAGGGGCTCTCTGGAAACACCATATATTTT.

The chain combines TRBV9 with TRBJ2-1; 10 positions agree with TRBD2. The CDR3 covers 17 residues. V was pared by 0 bases and J by 5 bases, with 8 bases of the junction left unmatched. Germline assignment: CDR1 SGDLS and CDR2 YYNGEE. This chain's CDR3 is CASSVAQSSGGNNEQFF. CDR3 coding DNA: TGTGCCAGCAGCGTAGCTCAGTCTAGCGGGGGAAACAATGAGCAGTTCTTC.

The rearrangement links TRBV2 to TRBJ1-4; D is uncertain. Germline V CDR1 and CDR2: SNHLY, FYNNEI. Trimming removed 8 bases from V and 6 bases from J, with 16 bases in between. The CDR3 loop spans 14 amino acids. CDR3 coding DNA: TGTGCCAGCGCCGTAAGAGGTTTCGATGAAAAACTGTTTTTT. This translates into CASAVRGFDEKLFF. The whole variable domain, filled in from reference TRBV2 and TRBJ1-4, reads EPEVTQTPSHQVTQMGQEVILRCVPISNHLYFYWYRQILGQKVEFLVSFYNNEISEKSEIFDDQFSVERPDGSNFTLKIRSTKLEDSAMYFCASAVRGFDEKLFFGSGTQLSVL.

The CDR3 coding sequence is TGCGCCAGCAGTCGCGGCATGAGGATAGCGGGGGGAGGGAATGAGCAGTTCTTC. Translated, it gives CASSRGMRIAGGGNEQFF. The chain carries TRBV4-3 and TRBJ2-1; 10 bases line up with TRBD2. V dropped 6 bases and J dropped 7; count of bases not matched to a gene: 18. Germline V gives CDR1 LGHNA, CDR2 YSLEER. CDR3 length: 18 residues.

This clone was seen more than once but under ten times. This rearrangement joins TRBV2 to TRBJ1-1, with a possible D match to TRBD1 (6 bases). Germline loops: CDR1 SNHLY, CDR2 FYNNEI. Trimming took 4 bases from V and 1 from J, leaving 10 bases between them. The CDR3 loop spans 14 amino acids. The CDR3 DNA is TGTGCCAGCAGTGCGGGACACCAGAACACTGAAGCTTTCTTT. This sequence encodes CASSAGHQNTEAFF.

This chain connects TRBV7-8 to TRBJ1-2, with TRBD1 as a possible D gene (6 bases). Trimming cost V 5 bases and J 4 bases, with 11 bases left between them. Germline values: CDR1 SGHVS, CDR2 FQNEAQ. The CDR3 runs 13 residues. CDR3 sequence (DNA): TGTGCCAGCAGCCCACAGGGCGGCTATGGCTACACCTTC. Translating gives CASSPQGGYGYTF.

The rearrangement links TRBV10-3 to TRBJ1-1; TRBD1 aligns across 9 bases. The germline CDR1 and CDR2 sequences are ENHRY and SYGVKD. The CDR3 extends over 19 amino acids. V was clipped by 0 bases and J by 4 bases; unmatched bases: 15. Written as DNA, the CDR3 is TGTGCCATCAGTGAGTCTGGGGGAGACAGGGGGGTTTACGGCACTGAAGCTTTCTTT. Translating it yields CAISESGGDRGVYGTEAFF.

The V and J genes are TRBV5-1 and TRBJ2-5; TRBD2 matches at 8 bases. V was clipped by 4 bases and J by 2 bases; unmatched bases: 4. The CDR3 is 14 amino acids. Germline V gene lookup returns CDR1 SGHRS and CDR2 YFSETQ. The CDR3 protein is CASSVAGYQETQYF. The CDR3 nucleotides are TGCGCCAGCAGCGTAGCGGGGTATCAAGAGACCCAGTACTTC.

The V gene is TRBV9, the J gene TRBJ2-3; D perhaps matches TRBD1 (6 bases). The germline V gene encodes CDR1 SGDLS and CDR2 YYNGEE. The CDR3 extends over 15 amino acids. The V end lost 0 bases, the J end lost 2 bases, and 10 bases lay between the germline ends. CDR3 sequence: CASSVVGAYTDTQYF. CDR3 nucleotides: TGTGCCAGCAGCGTAGTGGGGGCTTACACAGATACGCAGTATTTT. The full variable domain, completed using reference TRBV9 and TRBJ2-3, is DSGVTQTPKHLITATGQRVTLRCSPRSGDLSVYWYQQSLDQGLQFLIQYYNGEERAKGNILERFSAQQFPDLHSELNLSSLELGDSALYFCASSVVGAYTDTQYFGPGTRLTVL.

The chain recombines TRBV28 with TRBJ1-3; tentatively, D is TRBD1 (5 bases). The CDR3 is 14 amino acids. Germline loops: CDR1 MDHEN, CDR2 SYDVKM. Between the trimmed V and J ends, which lost 6 bases and 4 bases, there was a span of 13 bases. This CDR3 is CASREGTVGNTIYF. The CDR3 DNA follows: TGTGCCAGCAGGGAGGGGACCGTCGGAAACACCATATATTTT.

This clone was counted a few times. The chain joins TRBV11-2 to TRBJ1-2; D may be TRBD1 (5 bases). From germline, CDR1 is SGHAT and CDR2 FQNNGV. V was pared by 1 base and J by 2 bases, with 8 bases between. This CDR3 is built from 14 residues. The CDR3 DNA reads TGTGCCAGCAGCTTAGTGGGGCAGAACTATGGCTACACCTTC. Translating gives CASSLVGQNYGYTF.

This clone was recorded only once. The chain joins TRBV4-3 to TRBJ2-4; no firm D call. The length of the CDR3 is 16 residues. Germline values: CDR1 LGHNA, CDR2 YSLEER. The germline V and J ends were trimmed by 0 bases and 0 bases, with 9 bases remaining between them. CDR3 sequence: CASSQDLLIAKNIQYF. In DNA, the CDR3 is TGCGCCAGCAGCCAAGATCTACTAATAGCCAAAAACATTCAGTACTTC.

The chain uses TRBV19 and TRBJ1-2; D is perhaps TRBD1 (5 bases). The CDR3 spans 15 residues. Germline V gene lookup returns CDR1 LNHDA and CDR2 SQIVND (reference sequence). The V gene lost 10 bases and the J gene lost 7 bases, with 25 bases spanning the gap. CDR3 coding DNA: TGTGCCACAGAATCGGCTTACCAGACAGTCGTTGGCTACACCTTC. It codes for CATESAYQTVVGYTF.

This chain joins TRBV9 and TRBJ2-5; maybe TRBD2 (8 bases). Looked up from germline, CDR1 is SGDLS and CDR2 is YYNGEE. Trimming pared 4 bases from V and 5 bases from J, leaving 18 bases between. This CDR3 is 15 amino acids long. CDR3 amino acids: CASSPGGGTSETQYF. CDR3 DNA: TGTGCCAGCAGCCCAGGGGGGGGGACTAGTGAGACCCAGTACTTC.

The chain joins TRBV13 to TRBJ2-2; perhaps TRBD1 as D (6 bases). Germline values: CDR1 PRHDT, CDR2 FYEKMQ (reference sequence). Trimming took 3 bases from V and 0 from J, leaving 8 bases between them. CDR3 length equals 15 residues. CDR3 sequence reads: CASSFDRTNTGELFF. For the CDR3, the DNA is TGTGCCAGCAGCTTCGACAGGACGAACACCGGGGAGCTGTTTTTT.

V gene TRBV5-1 combines with J gene TRBJ1-5; 7 bases align to TRBD1. Germline values: CDR1 SGHRS, CDR2 YFSETQ. V shed 3 bases, J shed 2 bases, and the junction held 2 bases outside the gene matches. The CDR3 extends over 14 amino acids. The CDR3 is CASSYGTGNQPQHF. CDR3 nucleotide sequence: TGCGCCAGCAGCTACGGGACAGGCAATCAGCCCCAGCATTTT.

The chain uses TRBV7-6 and TRBJ2-1; the D gene is possibly TRBD2 (6 bases). Germline lookup yields CDR1 SGHVS and CDR2 FNYEAQ. The CDR3 spans 16 residues. V gave up 4 bases and J gave up 3 bases, with 16 bases separating them. The CDR3 DNA follows: TGTGCCAGCAGCTCGGGCTTAGTAGCGGACTACAATGAGCAGTTCTTC. Translating gives CASSSGLVADYNEQFF.

The rearrangement joins TRBV2 to TRBJ2-5, with D maybe TRBD1 (5 bases). This CDR3 spans 13 amino acids. Trimming left V 4 bases short and J 4 bases short, with 10 bases between. Germline assignment: CDR1 SNHLY and CDR2 FYNNEI. CDR3 nucleotides: TGTGCCAGCAGTGTTGGACAAGCAGAGACCCAGTACTTC. Residues: CASSVGQAETQYF.

J is TRBJ1-6 and V is TRBV6-5; 9 bases are a match to TRBD1. V lost 6 bases and J lost 11; bases outside the gene matches: 8. Germline V gene data show CDR1 as MNHEY and CDR2 as SVGAGI. This CDR3 has 14 amino acids. The CDR3 sequence is CASSRGQGGAPLHF. The CDR3, as DNA: TGTGCCAGCAGCCGGGGACAGGGCGGCGCACCCCTCCACTTT.